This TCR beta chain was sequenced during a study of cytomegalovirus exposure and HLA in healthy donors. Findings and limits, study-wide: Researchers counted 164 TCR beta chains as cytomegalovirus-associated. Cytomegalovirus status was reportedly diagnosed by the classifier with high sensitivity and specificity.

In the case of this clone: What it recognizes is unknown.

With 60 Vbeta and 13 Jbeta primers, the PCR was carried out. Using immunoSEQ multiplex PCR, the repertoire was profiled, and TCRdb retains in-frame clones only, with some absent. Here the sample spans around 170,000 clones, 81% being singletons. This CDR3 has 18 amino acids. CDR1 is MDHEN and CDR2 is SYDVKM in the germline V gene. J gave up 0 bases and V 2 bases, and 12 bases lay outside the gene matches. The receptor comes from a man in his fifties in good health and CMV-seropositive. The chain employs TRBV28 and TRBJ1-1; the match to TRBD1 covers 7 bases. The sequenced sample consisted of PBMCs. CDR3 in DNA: TGTGCCAGCAGTTTAACCGGGACAGAGAGTCTATTGAACACTGAAGCTTTCTTT. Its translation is CASSLTGTESLLNTEAFF.